Listed below are T cell receptor beta chains from one sample, sequenced in a study of shared clonotypes between healthy human individuals. Sequencing used immunoSEQ multiplex PCR; TCRdb keeps in-frame clones, though not all of them. This sample has around 79,000 clones, with about 61% found just once. Source material: memory CD8+ T cells sorted from blood. These receptors were taken from a young man in good health. The CDR3 runs from the conserved cysteine through the conserved F or W. A D gene is named only where the DNA matches it firmly. The size of a clone is reported for some rows only, either as once, few or many, or as a class for expanded clones.

d_gene: NA; v_gene: TRBV29-1; abundance: NA; j_gene: TRBJ2-7; CDR3nt: TGCAGCGTTGTGTGGGGATACGAGCAGTACTTC; CDR3aa: CSVVWGYEQYF
d_gene: TRBD2; v_gene: TRBV5-4; abundance: NA; j_gene: TRBJ2-7; CDR3nt: TGTGCCAGCAGTTCGGGGGGGTCCTACGAGCAGTACTTC; CDR3aa: CASSSGGSYEQYF
d_gene: TRBD2; v_gene: TRBV7-9; abundance: once; j_gene: TRBJ2-3; CDR3nt: TGTGCCAGCAGCTTAGTAACTAGCGGCACAGATACGCAGTATTTT; CDR3aa: CASSLVTSGTDTQYF
d_gene: TRBD2; v_gene: TRBV18; abundance: NA; j_gene: TRBJ2-3; CDR3nt: TGTGCCAGCTCACCACCGGGACTAGCGGGGTACACAGATACGCAGTATTTT; CDR3aa: CASSPPGLAGYTDTQYF
d_gene: NA; v_gene: TRBV11-2; abundance: NA; j_gene: TRBJ2-3; CDR3nt: TGTGCCAGCGCTCGGGGGGCCGTCACAGATACGCAGTATTTT; CDR3aa: CASARGAVTDTQYF
d_gene: TRBD2; v_gene: TRBV11-2; abundance: NA; j_gene: TRBJ2-7; CDR3nt: TGTGCCAGCAGCTTACTACTAGCGGTCGAGCAGTACTTC; CDR3aa: CASSLLLAVEQYF
d_gene: NA; v_gene: TRBV11-2; abundance: NA; j_gene: TRBJ2-7; CDR3nt: TGTGCCAGCAGCTTAGGGACTTACGAGCAGTACTTC; CDR3aa: CASSLGTYEQYF
d_gene: TRBD2; v_gene: TRBV28; abundance: few; j_gene: TRBJ2-3; CDR3nt: TGTGCCAGCAGTCCAGAGACTAGCGGGAGACCGAGCACAGATACGCAGTATTTT; CDR3aa: CASSPETSGRPSTDTQYF
d_gene: NA; v_gene: TRBV7-9; abundance: NA; j_gene: TRBJ1-2; CDR3nt: TGTGCCAGCATCCGGGTATCGGATGGCTACACCTTC; CDR3aa: CASIRVSDGYTF
d_gene: NA; v_gene: TRBV5-5; abundance: few; j_gene: TRBJ2-1; CDR3nt: TGTGCCAGCAGCTTGGTGGGTAGGGGCAATGAGCAGTTCTTC; CDR3aa: CASSLVGRGNEQFF
d_gene: TRBD1; v_gene: TRBV9; abundance: NA; j_gene: TRBJ2-1; CDR3nt: TGTGCCAGCAGCGTAGCGGGACAGGCCCTCTCCTACAATGAGCAGTTCTTC; CDR3aa: CASSVAGQALSYNEQFF
d_gene: NA; v_gene: TRBV4-3; abundance: NA; j_gene: TRBJ1-5; CDR3nt: TGCGCCAGCAGCCAAACTCTAGGAGATAGTCAGCCCCAGCATTTT; CDR3aa: CASSQTLGDSQPQHF
d_gene: NA; v_gene: TRBV7-9; abundance: NA; j_gene: TRBJ2-6; CDR3nt: TGTGCCAGCAGCCCCCCCGGGGTTCATGCTGGGGCCAACGTCCTGACTTTC; CDR3aa: CASSPPGVHAGANVLTF
d_gene: NA; v_gene: TRBV21-1; abundance: NA; j_gene: TRBJ2-7; CDR3nt: TGTGCCAGCAGCACGACCCCTCAGCGGGATGGCTACGAGCAGTACTTC; CDR3aa: CASSTTPQRDGYEQYF
d_gene: NA; v_gene: TRBV7-9; abundance: once; j_gene: TRBJ2-2; CDR3nt: TGTGCCAGCATTCGGCTCGAGAACACCGGGGAGCTGTTTTTT; CDR3aa: CASIRLENTGELFF
d_gene: NA; v_gene: TRBV7-3; abundance: NA; j_gene: TRBJ2-3; CDR3nt: TGTGCCAGCAGCCCCTCTTCAGCATCTCTAGGAGATACGCAGTATTTT; CDR3aa: CASSPSSASLGDTQYF
d_gene: NA; v_gene: TRBV7-8; abundance: NA; j_gene: TRBJ2-6; CDR3nt: TGTGCCAGCAGCTTAGGTAGTTTGAGGGGGAGTGGGGCCAACGTCCTGACTTTC; CDR3aa: CASSLGSLRGSGANVLTF
d_gene: NA; v_gene: TRBV29-1; abundance: NA; j_gene: TRBJ2-7; CDR3nt: TGCAGCGTCCTATCCGACGTCTTGGAGCAGTACTTC; CDR3aa: CSVLSDVLEQYF
d_gene: NA; v_gene: TRBV14; abundance: NA; j_gene: TRBJ2-7; CDR3nt: TGTGCCAGCAGCCCTGACCCCTACGAGCAGTACTTC; CDR3aa: CASSPDPYEQYF
d_gene: NA; v_gene: TRBV7-2; abundance: NA; j_gene: TRBJ2-1; CDR3nt: TGTGCCAGCAGAGAGACGGGGCAGGTTTACAATGAGCAGTTCTTC; CDR3aa: CASRETGQVYNEQFF
d_gene: NA; v_gene: TRBV4-1; abundance: NA; j_gene: TRBJ2-2; CDR3nt: TGCGCCAGCAGCCAAGATAGCGGAGGTACCGGGGAGCTGTTTTTT; CDR3aa: CASSQDSGGTGELFF
d_gene: NA; v_gene: TRBV4-1; abundance: NA; j_gene: TRBJ2-5; CDR3nt: TGCGCCAGCAGCCAAGAGGACTCCCCCGGTCGGACCCAGTACTTC; CDR3aa: CASSQEDSPGRTQYF
d_gene: NA; v_gene: TRBV6-4; abundance: few; j_gene: TRBJ2-6; CDR3nt: TGTGCCAGCAGTGGGACCTCTGGGGCCAACGTCCTGACTTTC; CDR3aa: CASSGTSGANVLTF
d_gene: NA; v_gene: TRBV7-8; abundance: few; j_gene: TRBJ1-1; CDR3nt: TGTGCCAGCACCACCCCCGGGACACAGAGTAGAGCTTTCTTT; CDR3aa: CASTTPGTQSRAFF
d_gene: NA; v_gene: TRBV14; abundance: NA; j_gene: TRBJ1-2; CDR3nt: TGTGCCAGCAGCCCTATGTCACTGGCTTATGGCTACACCTTC; CDR3aa: CASSPMSLAYGYTF
d_gene: TRBD1; v_gene: TRBV5-1; abundance: NA; j_gene: TRBJ2-5; CDR3nt: TGCGCCACTACGGACAGGGAGGCAGAGACCCAGTACTTC; CDR3aa: CATTDREAETQYF
d_gene: NA; v_gene: TRBV15; abundance: few; j_gene: TRBJ1-4; CDR3nt: TGTGCCACCAGCAGGGGTCGTGAGGGAAAACTGTTTTTT; CDR3aa: CATSRGREGKLFF
d_gene: TRBD2; v_gene: TRBV28; abundance: NA; j_gene: TRBJ2-5; CDR3nt: TGTGCCAGCAGTTACCTAGCGGGAGTTAGAGAGACCCAGTACTTC; CDR3aa: CASSYLAGVRETQYF
d_gene: NA; v_gene: TRBV2; abundance: few; j_gene: TRBJ2-5; CDR3nt: TGTGCCAGCAGTGATCTAGCAAAGAGGGAGACCCAGTACTTC; CDR3aa: CASSDLAKRETQYF
d_gene: NA; v_gene: TRBV2; abundance: NA; j_gene: TRBJ2-1; CDR3nt: TGTGCCAGCAGTGACGACCCGAGCTCCTACAATGAGCAGTTCTTC; CDR3aa: CASSDDPSSYNEQFF
d_gene: NA; v_gene: TRBV18; abundance: NA; j_gene: TRBJ2-7; CDR3nt: TGTGCCAGCTCACCACCGTATGTAGGATACGAGCAGTACTTC; CDR3aa: CASSPPYVGYEQYF
d_gene: NA; v_gene: TRBV5-5; abundance: NA; j_gene: TRBJ2-7; CDR3nt: TGTGCCAGCAGCTTGGCCTTTGGGAGCTCCTACGAGCAGTACTTC; CDR3aa: CASSLAFGSSYEQYF
d_gene: TRBD2; v_gene: TRBV5-4; abundance: NA; j_gene: TRBJ2-2; CDR3nt: TGTGCCAGCAGCTTCGGCGCGGGAGGTTACACCGGGGAGCTGTTTTTT; CDR3aa: CASSFGAGGYTGELFF
d_gene: TRBD2; v_gene: TRBV4-3; abundance: once; j_gene: TRBJ2-3; CDR3nt: TGCGCCAGCAGCCAAAGGACTAGCGGGACGGGTACAGATACGCAGTATTTT; CDR3aa: CASSQRTSGTGTDTQYF
d_gene: TRBD1; v_gene: TRBV5-6; abundance: NA; j_gene: TRBJ2-7; CDR3nt: TGTGCCAGCAGCTTGGAGGGGACAGGGTTACTCGAGCAGTACTTC; CDR3aa: CASSLEGTGLLEQYF
d_gene: NA; v_gene: TRBV25-1; abundance: few; j_gene: TRBJ2-5; CDR3nt: TGTGCCAGCAGTGAATTCTTAGACATTCAAGAGACCCAGTACTTC; CDR3aa: CASSEFLDIQETQYF
d_gene: NA; v_gene: TRBV7-2; abundance: NA; j_gene: TRBJ2-5; CDR3nt: TGTGCCAGCAGCTTGTTAGAAAAACAAGAGACCCAGTACTTC; CDR3aa: CASSLLEKQETQYF
d_gene: TRBD1; v_gene: TRBV28; abundance: NA; j_gene: TRBJ1-5; CDR3nt: TGTGCCACCGCTCCGGGACAGGGTGGGCAGCCCCAGCATTTT; CDR3aa: CATAPGQGGQPQHF
d_gene: NA; v_gene: TRBV28; abundance: many; j_gene: TRBJ2-7; CDR3nt: TGTGCCACCAAACCCCTTAGCGGAGCCTACGAGCAGTACTTC; CDR3aa: CATKPLSGAYEQYF
d_gene: TRBD2; v_gene: TRBV5-4; abundance: NA; j_gene: TRBJ2-2; CDR3nt: TGTGCCAGCAGCTGGGGGGGACCAGCGAACACCGGGGAGCTGTTTTTT; CDR3aa: CASSWGGPANTGELFF
d_gene: NA; v_gene: TRBV5-6; abundance: NA; j_gene: TRBJ2-6; CDR3nt: TGTGCCAGCGATTCCTGGGGAACTGGGGCCAACGTCCTGACTTTC; CDR3aa: CASDSWGTGANVLTF
d_gene: NA; v_gene: TRBV7-2; abundance: NA; j_gene: TRBJ2-7; CDR3nt: TGTGCCAGCAGCTTAGTTCCCGCGGATACCTACGAGCAGTACTTC; CDR3aa: CASSLVPADTYEQYF
d_gene: NA; v_gene: TRBV18; abundance: NA; j_gene: TRBJ2-2; CDR3nt: TGTGCCAGCTCACCATACCCCCTGGAATATCACACCGGGGAGCTGTTTTTT; CDR3aa: CASSPYPLEYHTGELFF
d_gene: NA; v_gene: TRBV5-1; abundance: NA; j_gene: TRBJ2-5; CDR3nt: TGCGCCAGCAGCTTGAGGAGGGTAGGGGAGACCCAGTACTTC; CDR3aa: CASSLRRVGETQYF
d_gene: NA; v_gene: TRBV5-6; abundance: NA; j_gene: TRBJ1-1; CDR3nt: TGTGCCAGCAGCTTGGGAACAATTGAAGCTTTCTTT; CDR3aa: CASSLGTIEAFF
d_gene: NA; v_gene: TRBV2; abundance: few; j_gene: TRBJ2-1; CDR3nt: TGTGCCAGCAGTCTAAACACCTACAATGAGCAGTTCTTC; CDR3aa: CASSLNTYNEQFF
d_gene: NA; v_gene: TRBV28; abundance: NA; j_gene: TRBJ2-3; CDR3nt: TGTGCCAGCAGGAAAAGGGCAGATACGCAGTATTTT; CDR3aa: CASRKRADTQYF
d_gene: TRBD1; v_gene: TRBV10-3; abundance: NA; j_gene: TRBJ1-1; CDR3nt: TGTGCCATCAGTGACCGGACAGGGGGCGAATCGGGGACTGAAGCTTTCTTT; CDR3aa: CAISDRTGGESGTEAFF
d_gene: TRBD2; v_gene: TRBV2; abundance: NA; j_gene: TRBJ2-3; CDR3nt: TGTGCCAGCAGTGGAGTAGCGGGTAACACAGATACGCAGTATTTT; CDR3aa: CASSGVAGNTDTQYF
d_gene: TRBD1; v_gene: TRBV6-6; abundance: many; j_gene: TRBJ2-7; CDR3nt: TGTGCCAGCAGTTACGGGACAGGGGGTTACGAGCAGTACTTC; CDR3aa: CASSYGTGGYEQYF
d_gene: NA; v_gene: TRBV6-6; abundance: few; j_gene: TRBJ2-1; CDR3nt: TGTGCCAGCAGTGGGAGCGATTCGAGCTCCTACAATGAGCAGTTCTTC; CDR3aa: CASSGSDSSSYNEQFF
d_gene: NA; v_gene: TRBV29-1; abundance: NA; j_gene: TRBJ1-2; CDR3nt: TGCAGCGTTGAGCCAGGCAACTATGGCTACACCTTC; CDR3aa: CSVEPGNYGYTF
d_gene: NA; v_gene: TRBV6-5; abundance: NA; j_gene: TRBJ2-7; CDR3nt: TGTGCCAGCAGTACGAGCTCCTACGAGCAGTACTTC; CDR3aa: CASSTSSYEQYF
d_gene: NA; v_gene: TRBV30; abundance: NA; j_gene: TRBJ2-7; CDR3nt: TGTGCCTGGAGCCCGATCATTGCGACAGGAGACTACGAGCAGTACTTC; CDR3aa: CAWSPIIATGDYEQYF
d_gene: NA; v_gene: TRBV9; abundance: NA; j_gene: TRBJ2-1; CDR3nt: TGTGCCAGCAGCCAGCGGGGACAGGATTACAATGAGCAGTTCTTC; CDR3aa: CASSQRGQDYNEQFF
d_gene: TRBD1; v_gene: TRBV27; abundance: NA; j_gene: TRBJ2-1; CDR3nt: TGTGCCAGCAGTTTAGACAGGGTTGGGAATGAGCAGTTCTTC; CDR3aa: CASSLDRVGNEQFF
d_gene: NA; v_gene: TRBV4-3; abundance: NA; j_gene: TRBJ1-3; CDR3nt: TGCGCCAGCAGCCAAGACGGGAACTCTGGAAACACCATATATTTT; CDR3aa: CASSQDGNSGNTIYF